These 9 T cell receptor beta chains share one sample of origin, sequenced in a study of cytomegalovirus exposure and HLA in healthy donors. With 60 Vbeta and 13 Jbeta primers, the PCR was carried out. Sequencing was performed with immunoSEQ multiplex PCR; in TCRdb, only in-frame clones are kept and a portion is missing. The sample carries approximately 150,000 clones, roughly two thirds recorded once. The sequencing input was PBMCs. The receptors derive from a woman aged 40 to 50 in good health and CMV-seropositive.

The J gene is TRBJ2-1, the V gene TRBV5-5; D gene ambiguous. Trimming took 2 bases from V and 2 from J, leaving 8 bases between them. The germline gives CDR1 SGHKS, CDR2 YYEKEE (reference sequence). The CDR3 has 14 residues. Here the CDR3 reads CASSFQAPYNEQFF. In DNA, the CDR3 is TGTGCCAGCAGCTTTCAGGCACCCTACAATGAGCAGTTCTTC.

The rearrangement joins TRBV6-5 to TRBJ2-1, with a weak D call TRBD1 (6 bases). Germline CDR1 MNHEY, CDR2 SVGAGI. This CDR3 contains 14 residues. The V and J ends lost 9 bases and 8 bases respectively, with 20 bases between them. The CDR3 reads CASRRTALRDEQFF. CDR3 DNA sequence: TGTGCCAGTCGGCGGACAGCGCTTCGAGATGAGCAGTTCTTC.

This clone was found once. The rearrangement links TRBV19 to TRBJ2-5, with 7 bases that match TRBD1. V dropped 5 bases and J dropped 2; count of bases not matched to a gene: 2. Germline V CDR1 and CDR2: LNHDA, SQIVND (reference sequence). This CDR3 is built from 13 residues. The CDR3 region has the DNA TGTGCCAGTAGTGGACAGGCTCAAGAGACCCAGTACTTC. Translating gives CASSGQAQETQYF.

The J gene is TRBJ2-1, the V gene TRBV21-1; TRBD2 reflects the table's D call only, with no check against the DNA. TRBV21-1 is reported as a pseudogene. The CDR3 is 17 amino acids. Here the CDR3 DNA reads TGTGCCAGCAGCAAACGGTCTCTAGCGGGAGGGGAAAATGAGCAGTTCTTC. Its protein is CASSKRSLAGGENEQFF.

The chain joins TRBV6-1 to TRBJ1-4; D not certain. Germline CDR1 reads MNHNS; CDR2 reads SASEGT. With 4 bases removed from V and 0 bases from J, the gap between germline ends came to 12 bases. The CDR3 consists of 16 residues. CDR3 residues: CASSAGSAATNEKLFF. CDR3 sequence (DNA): TGTGCCAGCAGTGCTGGCAGTGCTGCAACTAATGAAAAACTGTTTTTT.

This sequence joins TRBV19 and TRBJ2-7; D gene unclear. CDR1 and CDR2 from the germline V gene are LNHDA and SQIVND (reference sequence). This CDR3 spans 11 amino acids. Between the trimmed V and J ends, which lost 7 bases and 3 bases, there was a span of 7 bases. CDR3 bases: TGTGCCAGTATGTCTCGCTACGAGCAGTACTTC. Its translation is CASMSRYEQYF.

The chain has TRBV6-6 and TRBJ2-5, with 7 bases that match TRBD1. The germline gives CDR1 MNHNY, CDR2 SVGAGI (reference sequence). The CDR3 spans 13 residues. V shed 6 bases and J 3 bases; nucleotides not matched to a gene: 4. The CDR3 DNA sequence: TGTGCCAGCAGCCCTGGGACAGAAGAGACCCAGTACTTC. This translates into CASSPGTEETQYF.

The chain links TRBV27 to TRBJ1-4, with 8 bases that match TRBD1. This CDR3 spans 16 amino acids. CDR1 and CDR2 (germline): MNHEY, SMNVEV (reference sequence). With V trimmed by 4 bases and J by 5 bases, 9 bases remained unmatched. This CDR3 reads CASSSSPDRVNEKLFF. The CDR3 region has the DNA TGTGCCAGCAGTTCCTCTCCGGACAGGGTGAATGAAAAACTGTTTTTT.

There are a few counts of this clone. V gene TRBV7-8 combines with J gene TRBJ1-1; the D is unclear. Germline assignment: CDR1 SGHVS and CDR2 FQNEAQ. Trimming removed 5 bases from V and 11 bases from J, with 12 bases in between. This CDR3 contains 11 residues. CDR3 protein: CASSISGLAFF. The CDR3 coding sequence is TGTGCCAGCAGCATTAGCGGGTTGGCTTTCTTT.